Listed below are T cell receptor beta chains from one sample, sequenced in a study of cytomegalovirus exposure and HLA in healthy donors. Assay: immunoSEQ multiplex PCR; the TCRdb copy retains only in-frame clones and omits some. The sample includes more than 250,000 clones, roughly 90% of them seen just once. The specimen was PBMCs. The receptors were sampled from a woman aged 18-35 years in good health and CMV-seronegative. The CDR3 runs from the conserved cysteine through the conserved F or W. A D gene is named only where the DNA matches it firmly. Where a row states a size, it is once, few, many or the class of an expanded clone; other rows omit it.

CDR3 protein: CASSLQQAYEQYF
CDR3 DNA: TGTGCCAGCAGCCTCCAGCAGGCCTACGAGCAGTACTTC
clone size: -
J gene: TRBJ2-7
V gene: TRBV11-2
D gene: -

CDR3 protein: CASSPPGANYGYTF
CDR3 DNA: TGTGCCAGCTCACCACCGGGAGCTAACTATGGCTACACCTTC
clone size: -
J gene: TRBJ1-2
V gene: TRBV18
D gene: -

CDR3 protein: CASSLTGLGYEQYF
CDR3 DNA: TGCGCCAGCAGCTTAACGGGATTAGGCTACGAGCAGTACTTC
clone size: -
J gene: TRBJ2-7
V gene: TRBV5-1
D gene: -

CDR3 protein: CATSGGLAFF
CDR3 DNA: TGTGCCACCTCTGGGGGGTTGGCTTTCTTT
clone size: -
J gene: TRBJ1-1
V gene: TRBV7-9
D gene: -

CDR3 protein: CAWRHSSGNTIYF
CDR3 DNA: TGTGCCTGGAGGCATAGCTCTGGAAACACCATATATTTT
clone size: -
J gene: TRBJ1-3
V gene: TRBV30
D gene: -

CDR3 protein: CASSLAVGQTNYGYTF
CDR3 DNA: TGTGCCAGCAGCTTGGCGGTTGGTCAAACTAACTATGGCTACACCTTC
clone size: -
J gene: TRBJ1-2
V gene: TRBV5-5
D gene: -

CDR3 protein: CASGLRTSGSYNEQFF
CDR3 DNA: TGTGCTAGTGGTTTGAGGACTAGCGGGAGTTACAATGAGCAGTTCTTC
clone size: once
J gene: TRBJ2-1
V gene: TRBV12-5
D gene: TRBD2

CDR3 protein: CASSLGTPYNEQFF
CDR3 DNA: TGTGCCAGCAGCTTGGGGACACCCTACAATGAGCAGTTCTTC
clone size: -
J gene: TRBJ2-1
V gene: TRBV5-8
D gene: -

CDR3 protein: CASSLSFGLAGSEQFF
CDR3 DNA: TGTGCCAGCAGTTTATCATTTGGGCTAGCGGGAAGCGAGCAGTTCTTC
clone size: -
J gene: TRBJ2-1
V gene: TRBV27
D gene: TRBD2

CDR3 protein: CASRAGGLAAHNEQFF
CDR3 DNA: TGTGCCAGCAGGGCGGGGGGACTAGCGGCGCACAATGAGCAGTTCTTC
clone size: -
J gene: TRBJ2-1
V gene: TRBV6-6
D gene: TRBD2

CDR3 protein: CASSRGRDNEKLFF
CDR3 DNA: TGTGCCAGCAGCCGGGGGAGGGATAATGAAAAACTGTTTTTT
clone size: -
J gene: TRBJ1-4
V gene: TRBV7-2
D gene: -

CDR3 protein: CAWSVQSNTEAFF
CDR3 DNA: TGTGCCTGGAGTGTTCAGTCGAACACTGAAGCTTTCTTT
clone size: -
J gene: TRBJ1-1
V gene: TRBV30
D gene: -

CDR3 protein: CASSPQYGFSYNEQFF
CDR3 DNA: TGTGCCAGCAGCCCTCAATACGGGTTCTCCTACAATGAGCAGTTCTTC
clone size: -
J gene: TRBJ2-1
V gene: TRBV27
D gene: -

CDR3 protein: CAISDGTGTDTQYF
CDR3 DNA: TGTGCCATCAGTGATGGGACAGGGACGGATACGCAGTATTTT
clone size: -
J gene: TRBJ2-3
V gene: TRBV10-3
D gene: TRBD1

CDR3 protein: CAKEDRGRDYGYTF
CDR3 DNA: TGTGCCAAGGAGGACAGGGGGCGCGACTATGGCTACACCTTC
clone size: few
J gene: TRBJ1-2
V gene: TRBV2
D gene: TRBD1

CDR3 protein: CASSSSTGGKTEAFF
CDR3 DNA: TGTGCCAGCAGCTCGTCGACAGGGGGAAAGACTGAAGCTTTCTTT
clone size: -
J gene: TRBJ1-1
V gene: TRBV13
D gene: TRBD1

CDR3 protein: CASSSRWRDSSGANVLTF
CDR3 DNA: TGTGCCAGCAGTTCCCGGTGGCGGGATAGCTCTGGGGCCAACGTCCTGACTTTC
clone size: -
J gene: TRBJ2-6
V gene: TRBV28
D gene: -

CDR3 protein: CASSGDTSTRGIQYF
CDR3 DNA: TGTGCCAGCAGCGGGGACACCAGTACGAGGGGTATTCAGTACTTC
clone size: -
J gene: TRBJ2-4
V gene: TRBV9
D gene: -

CDR3 protein: CSVEVNGRAREQYF
CDR3 DNA: TGCAGCGTTGAAGTGAACGGGAGGGCCCGAGAGCAGTACTTC
clone size: -
J gene: TRBJ2-7
V gene: TRBV29-1
D gene: TRBD2

CDR3 protein: CASSLEGTTDTQYF
CDR3 DNA: TGCGCCAGCAGCTTAGAAGGGACTACAGATACGCAGTATTTT
clone size: -
J gene: TRBJ2-3
V gene: TRBV5-1
D gene: -

CDR3 protein: CASSYGHQAHQPQHF
CDR3 DNA: TGTGCCAGCAGTTACGGGCACCAGGCCCATCAGCCCCAGCATTTT
clone size: -
J gene: TRBJ1-5
V gene: TRBV6-6
D gene: -

CDR3 protein: CASSLDPGQGRETQYF
CDR3 DNA: TGTGCCAGCAGCTTAGACCCCGGACAGGGCAGAGAGACCCAGTACTTC
clone size: -
J gene: TRBJ2-5
V gene: TRBV7-9
D gene: TRBD1

CDR3 protein: CASSLEGTGMDEQFF
CDR3 DNA: TGTGCCAGCAGCTTAGAAGGGACAGGGATGGATGAGCAGTTCTTC
clone size: -
J gene: TRBJ2-1
V gene: TRBV7-2
D gene: TRBD1

CDR3 protein: CASSPGTGGYTF
CDR3 DNA: TGTGCCAGCAGCCCAGGAACTGGGGGCTACACCTTC
clone size: -
J gene: TRBJ1-2
V gene: TRBV7-9
D gene: -

CDR3 protein: CASRGGLVKADTQYF
CDR3 DNA: TGTGCCAGCAGAGGGGGACTAGTGAAGGCAGATACGCAGTATTTT
clone size: -
J gene: TRBJ2-3
V gene: TRBV25-1
D gene: TRBD2

CDR3 protein: CASPTLARGYNEQFF
CDR3 DNA: TGCGCCAGCCCAACCCTAGCGCGGGGTTACAATGAGCAGTTCTTC
clone size: -
J gene: TRBJ2-1
V gene: TRBV5-1
D gene: -

CDR3 protein: CSVEAGTNEQFF
CDR3 DNA: TGCAGCGTTGAGGCGGGAACAAATGAGCAGTTCTTC
clone size: -
J gene: TRBJ2-1
V gene: TRBV29-1
D gene: -

CDR3 protein: CASSLGVAGKAFF
CDR3 DNA: TGTGCCAGCAGCTTAGGAGTCGCAGGGAAAGCTTTCTTT
clone size: -
J gene: TRBJ1-1
V gene: TRBV7-8
D gene: -

CDR3 protein: CASSSGQGGYEQYF
CDR3 DNA: TGTGCCAGCAGCTCAGGACAGGGAGGCTACGAGCAGTACTTC
clone size: -
J gene: TRBJ2-7
V gene: TRBV5-4
D gene: TRBD1

CDR3 protein: CASSPGQGVGEQYF
CDR3 DNA: TGTGCCAGCAGCCCGGGACAGGGGGTGGGGGAGCAGTACTTC
clone size: -
J gene: TRBJ2-7
V gene: TRBV7-9
D gene: TRBD1

CDR3 protein: CASSMVAGGDFPTYEQYF
CDR3 DNA: TGTGCCAGTAGTATGGTAGCGGGAGGGGATTTCCCCACCTACGAGCAGTACTTC
clone size: -
J gene: TRBJ2-7
V gene: TRBV19
D gene: TRBD2

CDR3 protein: CASSDRQGEVDYGYTF
CDR3 DNA: TGTGCCAGCTCGGACCGACAGGGGGAAGTTGACTATGGCTACACCTTC
clone size: -
J gene: TRBJ1-2
V gene: TRBV18
D gene: TRBD1

CDR3 protein: CASSLEGVISGANVLTF
CDR3 DNA: TGCGCCAGCAGCTTGGAGGGGGTCATCTCTGGGGCCAACGTCCTGACTTTC
clone size: -
J gene: TRBJ2-6
V gene: TRBV5-1
D gene: -

CDR3 protein: CASSTRSPGLAGGPVNEQFF
CDR3 DNA: TGTGCCAGCAGTACTCGCTCCCCTGGACTAGCGGGAGGGCCAGTTAATGAGCAGTTCTTC
clone size: once
J gene: TRBJ2-1
V gene: TRBV28
D gene: TRBD2

CDR3 protein: CSARGDEQYF
CDR3 DNA: TGCAGTGCTAGAGGCGACGAGCAGTACTTC
clone size: -
J gene: TRBJ2-7
V gene: TRBV20-1
D gene: -

CDR3 protein: CASRRSSNTGELFF
CDR3 DNA: TGTGCCAGCAGGCGTAGTTCGAACACCGGGGAGCTGTTTTTT
clone size: -
J gene: TRBJ2-2
V gene: TRBV6-5
D gene: -

CDR3 protein: CASSQATSYEQYF
CDR3 DNA: TGTGCCAGCAGCCAGGCGACCTCCTACGAGCAGTACTTC
clone size: -
J gene: TRBJ2-7
V gene: TRBV7-2
D gene: -

CDR3 protein: CAWSRRYSMNTEAFF
CDR3 DNA: TGTGCCTGGAGTAGGAGGTACAGTATGAACACTGAAGCTTTCTTT
clone size: -
J gene: TRBJ1-1
V gene: TRBV30
D gene: -

CDR3 protein: CASSVGAVSTDTQYF
CDR3 DNA: TGTGCCAGCAGCGTAGGGGCAGTAAGCACAGATACGCAGTATTTT
clone size: -
J gene: TRBJ2-3
V gene: TRBV9
D gene: -

CDR3 protein: CASAGLAGGSTDTQYF
CDR3 DNA: TGTGCCAGCGCGGGGCTAGCGGGAGGGAGCACAGATACGCAGTATTTT
clone size: -
J gene: TRBJ2-3
V gene: TRBV27
D gene: TRBD2

CDR3 protein: CASSVDSGVSYEQYF
CDR3 DNA: TGTGCCAGCAGCGTAGATAGCGGGGTCTCCTACGAGCAGTACTTC
clone size: -
J gene: TRBJ2-7
V gene: TRBV9
D gene: TRBD2

CDR3 protein: CASSHPGGGETQYF
CDR3 DNA: TGTGCCAGCAGCCACCCCGGTGGCGGGGAGACCCAGTACTTC
clone size: -
J gene: TRBJ2-5
V gene: TRBV11-3
D gene: -

CDR3 protein: CASSHRATTRGYNEQFF
CDR3 DNA: TGTGCCAGCAGCCATAGGGCCACTACTAGGGGGTACAATGAGCAGTTCTTC
clone size: -
J gene: TRBJ2-1
V gene: TRBV21-1
D gene: -

CDR3 protein: CASSPGQAPDTQYF
CDR3 DNA: TGTGCCAGCAGCCCCGGACAGGCTCCAGATACGCAGTATTTT
clone size: -
J gene: TRBJ2-3
V gene: TRBV5-6
D gene: TRBD1

CDR3 protein: CASSLDTYGYTF
CDR3 DNA: TGTGCCAGCAGCTTGGACACCTATGGCTACACCTTC
clone size: -
J gene: TRBJ1-2
V gene: TRBV5-6
D gene: -

CDR3 protein: CASSPGAGLYNEQFF
CDR3 DNA: TGTGCCAGTAGTCCCGGGGCGGGACTTTACAATGAGCAGTTCTTC
clone size: -
J gene: TRBJ2-1
V gene: TRBV19
D gene: -

CDR3 protein: CASSIAGDTEAFF
CDR3 DNA: TGTGCCAGTAGTATTGCGGGGGACACTGAAGCTTTCTTT
clone size: -
J gene: TRBJ1-1
V gene: TRBV19
D gene: -

CDR3 protein: CSAGDNVLTF
CDR3 DNA: TGCAGTGCCGGGGACAACGTCCTGACTTTC
clone size: once
J gene: TRBJ2-6
V gene: TRBV20-1
D gene: -

CDR3 protein: CASSPRRTEAFF
CDR3 DNA: TGTGCCAGCTCACCACGGAGGACTGAAGCTTTCTTT
clone size: -
J gene: TRBJ1-1
V gene: TRBV18
D gene: -

CDR3 protein: CASSFGRGKPQHF
CDR3 DNA: TGTGCCAGCAGCTTCGGACGGGGTAAGCCCCAGCATTTT
clone size: few
J gene: TRBJ1-5
V gene: TRBV13
D gene: -

CDR3 protein: CASRRGGTSHEQYF
CDR3 DNA: TGTGCCAGCAGGAGGGGGGGGACGTCACACGAGCAGTACTTC
clone size: -
J gene: TRBJ2-7
V gene: TRBV28
D gene: -

CDR3 protein: CASYSRTAGYTF
CDR3 DNA: TGTGCCAGCTACAGTCGTACCGCCGGCTACACCTTC
clone size: -
J gene: TRBJ1-2
V gene: TRBV30
D gene: -

CDR3 protein: CASSPRVGGAYEQYF
CDR3 DNA: TGTGCCAGCAGCCCACGGGTCGGCGGAGCCTACGAGCAGTACTTC
clone size: once
J gene: TRBJ2-7
V gene: TRBV7-2
D gene: -

CDR3 protein: CASSERDNTYEQYF
CDR3 DNA: TGTGCCAGCAGCGAACGGGACAATACCTACGAGCAGTACTTC
clone size: -
J gene: TRBJ2-7
V gene: TRBV2
D gene: -

CDR3 protein: CASSLLWEQGISSNQPQHF
CDR3 DNA: TGTGCCAGCAGTTTATTGTGGGAACAGGGCATCAGTAGCAATCAGCCCCAGCATTTT
clone size: -
J gene: TRBJ1-5
V gene: TRBV27
D gene: -

CDR3 protein: CASSQGTGANVLTF
CDR3 DNA: TGTGCCAGCAGCCAGGGGACTGGGGCCAACGTCCTGACTTTC
clone size: once
J gene: TRBJ2-6
V gene: TRBV13
D gene: -